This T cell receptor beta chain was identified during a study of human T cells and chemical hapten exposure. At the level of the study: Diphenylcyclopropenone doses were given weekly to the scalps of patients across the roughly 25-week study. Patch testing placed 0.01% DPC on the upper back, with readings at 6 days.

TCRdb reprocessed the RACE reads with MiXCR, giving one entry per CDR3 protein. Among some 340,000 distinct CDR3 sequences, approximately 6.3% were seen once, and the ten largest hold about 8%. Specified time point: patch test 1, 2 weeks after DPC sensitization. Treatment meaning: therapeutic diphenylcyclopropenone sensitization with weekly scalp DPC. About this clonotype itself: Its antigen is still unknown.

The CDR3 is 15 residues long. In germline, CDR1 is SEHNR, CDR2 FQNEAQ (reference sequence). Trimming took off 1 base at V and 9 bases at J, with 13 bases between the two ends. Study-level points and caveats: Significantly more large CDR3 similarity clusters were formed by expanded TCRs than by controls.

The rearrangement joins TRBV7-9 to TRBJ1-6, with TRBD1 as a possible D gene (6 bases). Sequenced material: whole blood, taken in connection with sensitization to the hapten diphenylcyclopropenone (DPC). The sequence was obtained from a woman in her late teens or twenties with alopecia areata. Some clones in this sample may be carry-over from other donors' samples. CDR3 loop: CASSLVRGSISPLHF. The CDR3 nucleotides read TGTGCCAGCAGCTTAGTGAGGGGGAGTATTTCACCCCTCCACTTT.